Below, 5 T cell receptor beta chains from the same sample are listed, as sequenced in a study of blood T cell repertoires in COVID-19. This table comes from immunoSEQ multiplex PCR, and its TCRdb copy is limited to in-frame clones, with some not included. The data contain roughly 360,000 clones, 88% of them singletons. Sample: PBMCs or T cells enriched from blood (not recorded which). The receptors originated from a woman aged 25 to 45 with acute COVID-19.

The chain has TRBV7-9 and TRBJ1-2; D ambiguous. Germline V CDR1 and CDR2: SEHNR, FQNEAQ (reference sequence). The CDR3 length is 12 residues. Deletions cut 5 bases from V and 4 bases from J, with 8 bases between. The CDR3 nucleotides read TGTGCCAGCAGCCCAGGTCCCTATGGCTACACCTTC. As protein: CASSPGPYGYTF.

The CDR3 region is CASSIARGGYEQYF. CDR3 nucleotides: TGTGCCAGTAGTATAGCGAGGGGGGGATACGAGCAGTACTTC. The chain carries TRBV19 and TRBJ2-7; D is perhaps TRBD2 (7 bases). Germline-derived CDR1 and CDR2 are LNHDA and SQIVND (reference sequence). The V end was cut by 1 base, the J end by 4 bases, with 11 bases between. The CDR3 contains 14 residues.

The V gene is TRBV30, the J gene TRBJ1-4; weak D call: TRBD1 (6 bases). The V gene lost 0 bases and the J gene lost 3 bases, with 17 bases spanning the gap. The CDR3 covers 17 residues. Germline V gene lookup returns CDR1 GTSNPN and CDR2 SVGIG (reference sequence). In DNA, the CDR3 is TGTGCCTGGAGTGTGCTGGGGCAGGGGATTTCTAATGAAAAACTGTTTTTT. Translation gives CAWSVLGQGISNEKLFF.

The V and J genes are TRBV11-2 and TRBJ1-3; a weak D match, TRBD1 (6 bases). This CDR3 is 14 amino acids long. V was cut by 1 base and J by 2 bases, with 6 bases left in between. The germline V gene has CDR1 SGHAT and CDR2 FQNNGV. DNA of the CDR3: TGTGCCAGCAGCTTAGCAGGGGCTGGAAACACCATATATTTT. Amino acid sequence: CASSLAGAGNTIYF.

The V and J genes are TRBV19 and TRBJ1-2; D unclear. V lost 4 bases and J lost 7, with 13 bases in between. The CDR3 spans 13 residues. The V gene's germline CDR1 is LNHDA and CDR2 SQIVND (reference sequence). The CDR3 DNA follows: TGTGCCAGTAGTAACCCGGGTTTAGGTGGCTACACCTTC. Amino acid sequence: CASSNPGLGGYTF. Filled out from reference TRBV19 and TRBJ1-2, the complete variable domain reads DGGITQSPKYLFRKEGQNVTLSCEQNLNHDAMYWYRQDPGQGLRLIYYSQIVNDFQKGDIAEGYSVSREKKESFPLTVTSAQKNPTAFYLCASSNPGLGGYTFGSGTRLTVV.